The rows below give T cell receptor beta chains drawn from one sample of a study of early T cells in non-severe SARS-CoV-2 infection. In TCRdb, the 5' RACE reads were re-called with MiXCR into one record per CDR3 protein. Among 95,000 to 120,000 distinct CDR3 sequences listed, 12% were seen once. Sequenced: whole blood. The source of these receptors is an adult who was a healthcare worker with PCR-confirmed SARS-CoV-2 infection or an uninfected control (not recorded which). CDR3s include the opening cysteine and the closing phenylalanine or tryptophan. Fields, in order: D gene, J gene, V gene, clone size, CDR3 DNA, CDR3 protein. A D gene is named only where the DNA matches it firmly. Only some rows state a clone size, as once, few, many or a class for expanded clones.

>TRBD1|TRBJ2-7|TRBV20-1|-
TGCAGTGCTAGAGATTCCGGGACAGGGGTAATCCACGAGCAGTACTTC
CSARDSGTGVIHEQYF
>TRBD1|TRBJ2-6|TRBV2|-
TGTGCCAGCAGCTACAGGGGTTCTGGGGCCAACGTCCTGACTTTC
CASSYRGSGANVLTF
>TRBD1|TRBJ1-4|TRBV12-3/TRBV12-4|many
TGTGCCAGCAGTCAAGGACAGGCACTCCTTTTT
CASSQGQALLF
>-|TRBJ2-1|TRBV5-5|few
TGTGCCAGCAGCTTTCAGCCGTCGAGCTCCTACAATGAGCAGTTCTTC
CASSFQPSSSYNEQFF
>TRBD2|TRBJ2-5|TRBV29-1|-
TGCAGCGTTGGGACTAGCGGGGGGGCCGCAGAGACCCAGTACTTC
CSVGTSGGAAETQYF
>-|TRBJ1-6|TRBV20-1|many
TGCAGTGCCCCGGGAGAGGGCAGGTCACCCCTCCACTTT
CSAPGEGRSPLHF
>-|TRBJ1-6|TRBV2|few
TGTGCCAGCAGTCTCCGACGGAACGATTCACCCCTCCACTTT
CASSLRRNDSPLHF
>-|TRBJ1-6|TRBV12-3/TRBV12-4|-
TGTGCCAGCAGTTTTCGCTTGGGATCACCCCTCCACTTT
CASSFRLGSPLHF
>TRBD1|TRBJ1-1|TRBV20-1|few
TGCAGTGGACAGGGGACCACTGAAGCTTTCTTT
CSGQGTTEAFF
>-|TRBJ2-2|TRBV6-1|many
TGTGCCAGCAGTCCCCTAACGGGCAGGGAAGGGCCCGGGGAGCTGTTTTTT
CASSPLTGREGPGELFF
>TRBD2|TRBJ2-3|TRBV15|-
TGTGCCACCAGCAGCCCTGCAAGGACTAGCGGGAGAGCCACAGATACGCAGTATTTT
CATSSPARTSGRATDTQYF
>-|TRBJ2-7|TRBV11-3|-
TGTGCCAGCAGCCAGGACGGTCACGAGCAGTACTTC
CASSQDGHEQYF
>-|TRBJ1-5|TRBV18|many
TGTGCCAGCTCACCACCAGGGCCGGAACAGCCCCAGCATTTT
CASSPPGPEQPQHF
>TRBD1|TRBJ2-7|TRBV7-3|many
TGTGCCAGCAGCTTAGGTCGACAGGGCCAAGGGGAGCAGTACTTC
CASSLGRQGQGEQYF
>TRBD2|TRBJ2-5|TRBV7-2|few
TGTGCCAGCAGCTTAGGTCTAGCGGGGGGGCTCCAAGAGACCCAGTACTTC
CASSLGLAGGLQETQYF
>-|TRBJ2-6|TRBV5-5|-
TGTGCCAGCAGCCATCTGGGGTCAGGGGCCAACGTCCTGACTTTC
CASSHLGSGANVLTF
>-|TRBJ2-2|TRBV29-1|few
TGCAGCGCGCCCCAGCAGAACGGGGAGCTGTTTTTT
CSAPQQNGELFF
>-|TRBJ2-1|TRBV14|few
TGTGCCAGCAGCCAAGTCCGTAGCTCCTACAATGAGCAGTTCTTC
CASSQVRSSYNEQFF
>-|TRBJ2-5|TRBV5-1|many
TGCGCCAGCAGCTTGACTTCGAGAGAGACCCAGTACTTC
CASSLTSRETQYF
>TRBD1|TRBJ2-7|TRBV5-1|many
TGCGCCAGCAGCCTCACCGGGACAGGGCTTGGAGAGCAGTACTTC
CASSLTGTGLGEQYF
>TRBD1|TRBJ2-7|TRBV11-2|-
TGTGCCAGCAGCTTAGACAGGACAGGCGGCACCTACGAGCAGTACTTC
CASSLDRTGGTYEQYF